This TCR beta chain was obtained from a study of blood T cells in healthy people across ages. General study findings and limits: Long-lived and aged donors differed, with more naive CD4+ cells and higher diversity in the long-lived.

There are 11 residues in the CDR3. Details on this clonotype: Its antigen is unidentified.

No fewer than 5.5 micrograms of total RNA were isolated from every sample. A second roughly 6 to 11 cycle PCR used barcoded and J-beta primers. Every individual sample yielded 2.5 million or more paired-end reads (each containing CDR3). Using its own MiXCR run on the 5' RACE reads, TCRdb lists one record per CDR3 protein. There are almost 800,000 distinct CDR3 sequences in the sample; about 62% occur only once, and about 20% lies in the top ten. Source material: blood. This sequence was found in a man aged 25-45 years in good health. The chain is built from TRBV21-1 and TRBJ2-5. TRBV21-1 counts as a pseudogene. CDR3 nucleotide sequence: TGTGCCAGCAGCGAAAAAGAGACCCAGTACTTC. Its protein is CASSEKETQYF.